Listed here are 26 T cell receptor beta chains from one sample, sequenced in a study of control samples from healthy donors and cancer patients. Profiling relied on immunoSEQ multiplex PCR, and the TCRdb table lists in-frame clones only, not all of them. Of 130,000 or so clones in the sample, less than 95% were seen once. Specimen: blood. These receptors came from a man younger than 30 in good health.

CDR3 amino acids: CASSSPGRGKDTQYF. The CDR3 nucleotides read TGTGCCAGCAGCTCGCCTGGGCGGGGAAAAGATACGCAGTATTTT. This chain uses TRBV7-9 with TRBJ2-3, with a weak D call TRBD2 (6 bases). The V gene lost 4 bases and the J gene lost 5 bases, with 16 bases spanning the gap. The CDR3 has 15 residues. Germline V gene data show CDR1 as SEHNR and CDR2 as FQNEAQ (reference sequence).

The V call is TRBV12-3 or TRBV12-4, the J call TRBJ1-1; D not resolved. With 4 bases removed from V and 1 base from J, the gap between germline ends came to 4 bases. CDR3 length: 12 amino acids. The CDR3 spells CASSWGNTEAFF. The CDR3 nucleotides read TGTGCCAGCAGTTGGGGGAACACTGAAGCTTTCTTT.

V is TRBV6-5 and J is TRBJ2-5; D perhaps matches TRBD2 (5 bases). Germline-derived CDR1 and CDR2 are MNHEY and SVGAGI. The CDR3 spans 14 residues. V was cut by 7 bases and J by 10 bases, with 22 bases left in between. This chain's CDR3 is CASTGPAEKRGQYF. The CDR3 DNA is TGTGCCAGCACCGGTCCAGCGGAAAAGAGAGGCCAGTACTTC.

The J gene is TRBJ1-4, the V gene TRBV3-1 (or the pseudogene TRBV3-2), with D uncertain. The germline gives CDR1 LGHDT, CDR2 YNNKEL (reference sequence). The CDR3 contains 15 residues. Between the trimmed V and J ends, which lost 1 base and 1 base, there was a span of 7 bases. The CDR3 loop reads CASSQVLITNEKLFF. As DNA, the CDR3 is TGTGCCAGCAGCCAAGTACTGATAACTAATGAAAAACTGTTTTTT.

V gene TRBV12-3 or TRBV12-4 combines with J gene TRBJ1-6; D remains unclear. V lost 1 base, J lost 9 bases, and 7 bases lay in between. This CDR3 contains 13 residues. CDR3 sequence reads: CASSLELGSPLHF. CDR3 bases: TGTGCCAGCAGTTTAGAGCTGGGTTCACCCCTCCACTTT.

This chain connects TRBV7-8 to TRBJ2-7; D may be TRBD1 or TRBD2 (5 bases each). V lost 3 bases and J 4 bases, leaving 13 bases between the germline ends. The CDR3 totals 14 residues. The germline gives CDR1 SGHVS, CDR2 FQNEAQ. This CDR3 is CASSFKEGPYEQYF. The CDR3, as DNA: TGTGCCAGCAGCTTCAAAGAGGGACCTTACGAGCAGTACTTC.

This chain connects TRBV9 to TRBJ1-6, with D perhaps TRBD1 (5 bases). With 0 bases removed from V and 5 bases from J, the gap between germline ends came to 6 bases. Germline-derived CDR1 and CDR2 are SGDLS and YYNGEE. The length of the CDR3 is 14 residues. This CDR3 reads CASSVGGNNSPLHF. The CDR3 DNA sequence: TGTGCCAGCAGCGTAGGGGGGAATAATTCACCCCTCCACTTT.

The chain recombines TRBV19 with TRBJ2-5; 10 positions agree with TRBD1. The CDR3 extends over 14 amino acids. Per the germline V gene, CDR1 is LNHDA and CDR2 is SQIVND (reference sequence). J lost 5 bases, V lost 6 bases, and 6 bases had no gene match. CDR3 residues: CASSDRGQGETQYF. The CDR3 nucleotides are TGTGCCAGTAGCGACAGGGGGCAGGGGGAGACCCAGTACTTC.

The genes are TRBV29-1 and TRBJ1-2; 10 nucleotides align to TRBD1. Trimming cost V 7 bases and J 5 bases; bases outside gene matches: 7. The germline gives CDR1 SQVTM, CDR2 ANQGSEA. The length of the CDR3 is 13 residues. The DNA of the CDR3 is TGCAGCGCTTACAGGACAGGGGGGTATGGCTACACCTTC. This translates into CSAYRTGGYGYTF.

The chain has TRBV7-9 and TRBJ2-1; the D is unclear. The CDR3 is 13 amino acids. The germline V gene encodes CDR1 SEHNR and CDR2 FQNEAQ (reference sequence). V lost 3 bases, J lost 4 bases, and 7 bases lay in between. The DNA of the CDR3 is TGTGCCAGCAGCTTCGGCGGATACAATGAGCAGTTCTTC. Translated: CASSFGGYNEQFF.

This chain connects TRBV7-7 to TRBJ1-1; weak D call: TRBD1 (5 bases). CDR1 is SSHAT, CDR2 FNYEAQ, per germline (reference sequence). The CDR3 totals 13 residues. Trimming removed 4 bases at V and 0 bases at J, with 6 bases between. CDR3 sequence (DNA): TGTGCCAGCAGCTACAGGTTGAACACTGAAGCTTTCTTT. This gives the protein CASSYRLNTEAFF.

This rearrangement joins TRBV19 to TRBJ1-1; a weak D match, TRBD1 (5 bases). CDR3 length: 15 amino acids. Germline assignment: CDR1 LNHDA and CDR2 SQIVND (reference sequence). The germline V and J ends were trimmed by 4 bases and 4 bases, with 16 bases remaining between them. CDR3 amino acids: CASSSIGGVGTEAFF. The CDR3, as DNA: TGTGCCAGTAGTAGCATTGGGGGGGTCGGCACTGAAGCTTTCTTT.

The count of this clone is one. The genes are TRBV7-3 and TRBJ2-7; 7 positions match TRBD1. V gave up 5 bases and J gave up 2 bases; unmatched junction bases: 9. Looked up from germline, CDR1 is SGHTA and CDR2 is FQGTGA. This CDR3 contains 15 residues. CDR3 residues: CASSVTGTAAYEQYF. In DNA, the CDR3 is TGTGCCAGCAGCGTCACCGGGACAGCGGCCTACGAGCAGTACTTC.

CDR3 sequence (DNA): TGCGCCAGCAGCTTGTCGTTCGGGACAGGATATATTTACGAGCAGTACTTC. This sequence encodes CASSLSFGTGYIYEQYF. The chain is built from TRBV5-1 and TRBJ2-7, with 8 bases identical to TRBD1. CDR3 length: 17 residues. V lost 1 base to trimming and J lost 4 bases; unmatched junction nucleotides: 13. Per germline, CDR1 SGHRS and CDR2 YFSETQ. The whole variable domain, remainder taken from reference TRBV5-1 and TRBJ2-7, is KAGVTQTPRYLIKTRGQQVTLSCSPISGHRSVSWYQQTPGQGLQFLFEYFSETQRNKGNFPGRFSGRQFSNSRSEMNVSTLELGDSALYLCASSLSFGTGYIYEQYFGPGTRLTVT.

This clone was counted a single time. The chain has TRBV7-3 and TRBJ1-6; no clear D. Trimming shortened V by 4 bases and J by 3 bases, and 10 bases separated the two germline ends. Germline V gene data show CDR1 as SGHTA and CDR2 as FQGTGA. The CDR3 runs to 15 residues. Here the CDR3 reads CASSSTGDYNSPLHF. For the CDR3, the DNA is TGTGCCAGCAGCTCCACGGGTGACTATAATTCACCCCTCCACTTT.

This clone was counted only a few times. CDR3 residues: CASSHLLAGGKFYTGELFF. The CDR3 DNA reads as TGTGCCAGCAGTCATTTACTAGCGGGGGGAAAATTTTACACCGGGGAGCTGTTTTTT. The chain employs TRBV6-6 and TRBJ2-2; 12 positions match TRBD2. From germline, CDR1 is MNHNY and CDR2 SVGAGI (reference sequence). CDR3 size: 19 residues. Trimming at V came to 5 bases and at J to 3 bases, leaving 13 bases not matched to a gene.

The V gene is TRBV11-2, the J gene TRBJ2-2; D possibly matches TRBD1 or TRBD2 (5 bases each). CDR3 length: 15 amino acids. V was cut by 2 bases and J by 5 bases, with 12 bases left in between. Germline V lookup: CDR1 SGHAT, CDR2 FQNNGV. CDR3 DNA sequence: TGTGCCAGCAGCTTACCCACCGGGGCAACCGGGGAGCTGTTTTTT. Its translation is CASSLPTGATGELFF.

This rearrangement joins TRBV12-3 or TRBV12-4 to TRBJ2-3; D is undetermined. The CDR3 extends over 11 amino acids. V shed 3 bases and J shed 4 bases, with 2 bases lying between them. The CDR3 DNA is TGTGCCAGCAGTTTCTCAGATACGCAGTATTTT. Its protein is CASSFSDTQYF.

This chain joins TRBV7-8 and TRBJ2-1, with 8 positions matching TRBD2. The ends lost 2 bases at V and 4 bases at J; junction bases unmatched: 1. The germline gives CDR1 SGHVS, CDR2 FQNEAQ. CDR3 length: 14 residues. CDR3 coding DNA: TGTGCCAGCAGCTTAAGCGGGAGATACAATGAGCAGTTCTTC. It translates to CASSLSGRYNEQFF.

The genes are TRBV6-5 and TRBJ2-2, with D possibly TRBD1 on 5 matching bases. Per germline, CDR1 MNHEY and CDR2 SVGAGI. CDR3 length equals 13 residues. V gave up 7 bases and J gave up 2 bases, with 8 bases separating them. The CDR3 coding sequence is TGTGCCAGCAAGGACATAAACACCGGGGAGCTGTTTTTT. Translated: CASKDINTGELFF.

The chain uses TRBV7-6 and TRBJ1-1; TRBD1 matches 7 bases. The CDR3 totals 17 residues. Germline CDR1 SGHVS, CDR2 FNYEAQ. Trimming cost V 1 base and J 0 bases; bases outside gene matches: 8. CDR3 coding DNA: TGTGCCAGCAGCTTAGGTCCAGGGGGGATAATGAACACTGAAGCTTTCTTT. It encodes CASSLGPGGIMNTEAFF.

The J gene is TRBJ1-4, the V gene TRBV15; D is uncertain. Germline CDR1 LNHNV, CDR2 YYDKDF (reference sequence). Trimming took 5 bases from V and 8 from J, leaving 15 bases between them. The CDR3 runs to 14 residues. Here the CDR3 reads CATSPGSAGEKLFF. The CDR3 nucleotides read TGTGCCACCAGCCCCGGTTCTGCCGGGGAAAAACTGTTTTTT.

The J gene is TRBJ1-4, the V gene TRBV12-5, with 8 bases identical to TRBD1. CDR1 LGHNT and CDR2 FRNRAP come from the germline V gene. This CDR3 spans 15 amino acids. Trimming cost V 4 bases and J 7 bases; bases outside gene matches: 8. The CDR3: CASGSTGEEGEKLFF. The CDR3 region has the DNA TGTGCTAGTGGTTCGACAGGGGAGGAAGGTGAAAAACTGTTTTTT. Full variable domain (rest looked up from reference TRBV12-5 and TRBJ1-4): DARVTQTPRHKVTEMGQEVTMRCQPILGHNTVFWYRQTMMQGLELLAYFRNRAPLDDSGMPKDRFSAEMPDATLATLKIQPSEPRDSAVYFCASGSTGEEGEKLFFGSGTQLSVL.

The chain is built from TRBV19 and TRBJ1-1; the match to TRBD1 covers 11 bases. The ends lost 5 bases at V and 6 bases at J; junction bases unmatched: 8. This CDR3 is built from 15 residues. Germline lookup yields CDR1 LNHDA and CDR2 SQIVND (reference sequence). The chain's CDR3 is CASSRTGGAFPEAFF. CDR3 DNA sequence: TGTGCCAGTAGTCGGACAGGGGGCGCGTTCCCTGAAGCTTTCTTT.

The V and J genes are TRBV7-2 and TRBJ2-3; D unresolved. The CDR3 has 14 amino acids. V dropped 5 bases and J dropped 5 bases, with 14 bases sitting between them. Germline V gene data show CDR1 as SGHTA and CDR2 as FQGNSA. The CDR3: CASSGSITGDTQYF. Written as DNA, the CDR3 is TGTGCCAGCAGCGGCAGCATTACCGGAGATACGCAGTATTTT.

This rearrangement joins TRBV29-1 to TRBJ1-1; unclear D gene. Trimming took 7 bases from V and 1 from J, leaving 16 bases between them. Germline V gene data show CDR1 as SQVTM and CDR2 as ANQGSEA. The CDR3 has 14 amino acids. The chain's CDR3 is CSAQGPKGNTEAFF. DNA for the CDR3: TGCAGCGCCCAAGGACCGAAAGGGAACACTGAAGCTTTCTTT.